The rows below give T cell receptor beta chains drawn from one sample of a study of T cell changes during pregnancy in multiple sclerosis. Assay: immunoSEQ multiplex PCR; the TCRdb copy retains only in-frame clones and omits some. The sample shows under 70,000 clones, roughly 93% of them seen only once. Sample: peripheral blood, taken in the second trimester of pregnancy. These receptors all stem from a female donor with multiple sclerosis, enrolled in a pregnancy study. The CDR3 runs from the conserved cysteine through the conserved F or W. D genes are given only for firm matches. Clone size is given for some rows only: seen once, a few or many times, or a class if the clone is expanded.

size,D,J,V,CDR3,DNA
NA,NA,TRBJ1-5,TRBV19,CASSLTGGPQHF,TGTGCCAGTAGTCTTACCGGAGGGCCCCAGCATTTT
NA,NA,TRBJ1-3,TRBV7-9,CATQAGATGNTIYF,TGTGCCACACAGGCGGGGGCCACTGGAAACACCATATATTTT
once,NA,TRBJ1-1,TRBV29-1,CSVRRGWGMNTEAFF,TGCAGCGTTAGGAGGGGATGGGGTATGAACACTGAAGCTTTCTTT
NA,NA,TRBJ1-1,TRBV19,CASSIRQNGEAFF,TGTGCCAGTAGTATACGACAGAATGGGGAAGCTTTCTTT
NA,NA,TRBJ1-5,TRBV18,CASSPTQASNQPQHF,TGTGCCAGCTCACCCACCCAGGCTAGCAATCAGCCCCAGCATTTT
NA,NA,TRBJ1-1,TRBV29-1,CSATPQRVANTEAFF,TGCAGCGCCACCCCTCAGAGGGTAGCCAACACTGAAGCTTTCTTT
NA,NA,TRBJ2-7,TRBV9,CASSSSTVSYEQYF,TGTGCCAGCAGCTCCTCGACAGTCTCCTACGAGCAGTACTTC
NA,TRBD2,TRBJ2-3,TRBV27,CASTLSGVSTDTQYF,TGTGCCAGCACCCTCAGCGGGGTAAGCACAGATACGCAGTATTTT
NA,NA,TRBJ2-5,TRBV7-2,CASSFRGAETQYF,TGTGCCAGCAGCTTCCGGGGGGCAGAGACCCAGTACTTC
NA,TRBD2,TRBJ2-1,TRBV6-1,CASSEDAGGFNEQFF,TGTGCCAGCAGTGAAGATGCGGGGGGGTTCAATGAGCAGTTCTTC
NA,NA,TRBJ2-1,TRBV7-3,CASSLIRGAYNEQFF,TGTGCCAGCAGCTTAATCCGGGGGGCTTACAATGAGCAGTTCTTC
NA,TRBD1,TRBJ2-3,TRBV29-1,CSFSGTESSPDTQYF,TGCAGCTTCTCCGGGACAGAGTCCTCCCCAGATACGCAGTATTTT
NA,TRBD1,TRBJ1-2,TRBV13,CASSLWTGEDYGYTF,TGTGCCAGCAGCCTCTGGACAGGGGAGGACTATGGCTACACCTTC
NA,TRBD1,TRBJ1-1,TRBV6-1,CASSSRTGLNTEAFF,TGTGCCAGCAGTTCTAGGACAGGGCTAAACACTGAAGCTTTCTTT
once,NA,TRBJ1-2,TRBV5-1,CASSLEPGSISGYTF,TGCGCCAGCAGCTTGGAGCCAGGGTCTATCAGTGGCTACACCTTC
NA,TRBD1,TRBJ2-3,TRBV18,CASSPRVGQGAADTQYF,TGTGCCAGCTCACCAAGGGTTGGACAGGGGGCCGCAGATACGCAGTATTTT
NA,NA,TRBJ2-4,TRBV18,CASSSSDQNIQYF,TGTGCCAGCTCATCCAGCGACCAAAACATTCAGTACTTC
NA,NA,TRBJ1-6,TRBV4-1,CASSQDGGLPLHF,TGCGCCAGCAGCCAAGATGGAGGTTTACCCCTCCACTTT
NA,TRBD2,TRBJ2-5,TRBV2,CASIEPWASGGAGETQYF,TGTGCCAGCATCGAACCCTGGGCTAGCGGGGGGGCGGGGGAGACCCAGTACTTC
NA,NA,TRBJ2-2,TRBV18,CASSPPNRAGELFF,TGTGCCAGCTCACCACCGAATCGCGCCGGGGAGCTGTTTTTT
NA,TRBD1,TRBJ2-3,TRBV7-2,CASSLGQGPTDTQYF,TGTGCCAGCAGCCTAGGACAGGGTCCCACAGATACGCAGTATTTT
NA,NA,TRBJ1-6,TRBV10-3,CAISAGDNSPLHF,TGTGCCATCAGTGCAGGGGATAATTCACCCCTCCACTTT
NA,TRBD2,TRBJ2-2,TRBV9,CASSVGPSGGTGELFF,TGTGCCAGCAGCGTAGGGCCTAGCGGGGGGACCGGGGAGCTGTTTTTT
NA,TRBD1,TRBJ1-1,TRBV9,CASSVEGDRGSAFF,TGTGCCAGCAGCGTAGAGGGGGACAGGGGTTCGGCTTTCTTT
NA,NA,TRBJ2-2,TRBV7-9,CASSLEVALPVGGELFF,TGTGCCAGCAGCTTAGAAGTCGCACTACCGGTAGGCGGGGAGCTGTTTTTT
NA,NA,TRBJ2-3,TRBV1,CTSSQGPLGGKDTQYF,TGCACCAGCAGCCAAGGGCCTCTTGGGGGGAAAGATACGCAGTATTTT
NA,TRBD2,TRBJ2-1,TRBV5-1,CASLSGGPYNEQFF,TGCGCCAGCTTGAGCGGGGGGCCCTACAATGAGCAGTTCTTC
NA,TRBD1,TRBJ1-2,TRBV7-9,CASSSILDRGQKDGYTF,TGTGCCAGCAGCTCAATCCTTGACAGGGGGCAAAAGGATGGCTACACCTTC
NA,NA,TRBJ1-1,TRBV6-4,CASRGIQGGYTEAFF,TGTGCCAGCAGGGGAATACAGGGAGGGTACACTGAAGCTTTCTTT
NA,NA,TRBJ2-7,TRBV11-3,CASSPDPGNDHEQYF,TGTGCCAGCAGTCCAGATCCAGGGAATGACCACGAGCAGTACTTC
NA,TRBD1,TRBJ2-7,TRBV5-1,CASSFSNRGREQYF,TGCGCCAGCAGCTTTAGTAACAGGGGGCGCGAGCAGTACTTC
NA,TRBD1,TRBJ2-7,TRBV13,CASSSIRDRDYEQYF,TGTGCCAGCAGCTCGATACGGGACAGGGACTACGAGCAGTACTTC
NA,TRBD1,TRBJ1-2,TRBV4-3,CASSQGWGQGLGGYTF,TGCGCCAGCAGCCAAGGCTGGGGACAGGGCTTAGGAGGCTACACCTTC
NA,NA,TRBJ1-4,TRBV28,CASSFYADLEKLFF,TGTGCCAGCAGTTTTTATGCAGACTTAGAAAAACTGTTTTTT
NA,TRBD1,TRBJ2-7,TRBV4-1,CASSLRQGGGYEQYF,TGCGCCAGCAGCCTCCGACAGGGGGGCGGCTACGAGCAGTACTTC
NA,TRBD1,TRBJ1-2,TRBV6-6,CASKLLTGDYGYTF,TGTGCCAGCAAGCTGTTGACAGGGGACTATGGCTACACCTTC
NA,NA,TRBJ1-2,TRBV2,CASRQQLSYDGYTF,TGTGCCAGCAGGCAACAGCTCTCATACGATGGCTACACCTTC
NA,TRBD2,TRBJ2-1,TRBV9,CASSSLPGTSGDEQFF,TGTGCCAGCAGCTCACTCCCCGGGACTAGCGGCGATGAGCAGTTCTTC
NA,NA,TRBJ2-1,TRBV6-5,CASSILGLEDNEQFF,TGTGCCAGCAGCATTCTCGGACTGGAGGATAATGAGCAGTTCTTC
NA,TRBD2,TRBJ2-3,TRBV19,CASSSSVRRGGDTQYF,TGTGCCAGTAGTTCCTCGGTTCGTCGGGGGGGGGATACGCAGTATTTT
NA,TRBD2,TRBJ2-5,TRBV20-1,CSAVGGETQYF,TGCAGTGCTGTGGGGGGGGAGACCCAGTACTTC
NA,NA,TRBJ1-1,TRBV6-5,CASRPNRVRGTEAFF,TGTGCCAGCAGACCTAACAGGGTTCGGGGCACTGAAGCTTTCTTT
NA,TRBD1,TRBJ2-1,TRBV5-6,CASSFGTGDNEQFF,TGTGCCAGCAGCTTCGGGACAGGGGACAATGAGCAGTTCTTC
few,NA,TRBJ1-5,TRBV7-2,CASSLWGQDQPQHF,TGTGCCAGCAGCTTATGGGGGCAGGATCAGCCCCAGCATTTT
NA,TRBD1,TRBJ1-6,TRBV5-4,CASSPGQGRSSPLHF,TGTGCCAGCAGCCCGGGACAGGGACGATCTTCACCCCTCCACTTT
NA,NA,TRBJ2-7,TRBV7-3,CASSLGAEQYF,TGTGCCAGCAGCTTGGGGGCCGAGCAGTACTTC
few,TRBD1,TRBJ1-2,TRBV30,CAWGRDRPYGYTF,TGTGCCTGGGGCCGGGACAGGCCGTATGGCTACACCTTC
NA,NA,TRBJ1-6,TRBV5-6,CASSLGGESSYNSPLHF,TGTGCCAGCAGCTTGGGGGGCGAGAGCTCCTATAATTCACCCCTCCACTTT
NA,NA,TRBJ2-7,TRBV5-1,CASSLEFQDLGGEQYF,TGCGCCAGCAGCTTGGAGTTTCAGGACTTGGGGGGCGAGCAGTACTTC
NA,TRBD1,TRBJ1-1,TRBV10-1,CASSESGGRSEAFF,TGCGCCAGCAGTGAGTCAGGGGGCAGAAGTGAAGCTTTCTTT
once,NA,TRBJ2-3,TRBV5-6,CASSLVAPGTQYF,TGTGCCAGCAGCTTGGTTGCTCCCGGTACGCAGTATTTT
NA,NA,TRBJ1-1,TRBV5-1,CASSLRSSTANTEAFF,TGCGCCAGCAGCTTACGGTCCTCTACTGCGAACACTGAAGCTTTCTTT
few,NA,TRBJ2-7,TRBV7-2,CASSLLGERLYEQYF,TGTGCCAGCAGCTTATTGGGAGAGCGCCTCTACGAGCAGTACTTC